The present T cell receptor beta chain was sequenced within a study of Graves' ophthalmopathy and Graves' hyperthyroidism. The junction had 11 bases not matched to a gene; V was cut back by 3 bases and J by 8 bases. Germline CDR1 is SNHLY and CDR2 is FYNNEI. The CDR3 covers 15 residues. Investigators amplified TCR beta CDR3 regions from RNA transcripts. First-round RT-PCR employed HTBI primers, with a second-round multiplex PCR after it. TCRdb independently ran MiXCR on the multiplex PCR reads; one entry per CDR3 protein. The sample shows around 670,000 distinct CDR3 sequences, roughly two fifths of them seen only once. Diagnostic conclusions were grounded in clinical symptoms, serum thyroxine, TRAb, thyroid ultrasound and orbital computed tomography.

The chain recombines TRBV2 with TRBJ1-2; the match to TRBD1 covers 8 bases. Sequencing was performed on peripheral blood. The sequence was obtained from an adult man with Graves' ophthalmopathy. Here the CDR3 DNA reads TGTGCCAGCAGTGAGATTGGACAGGGAGTTGGCGGCTACACCTTC. As protein: CASSEIGQGVGGYTF. The full variable domain, its missing parts supplied by reference TRBV2 and TRBJ1-2, is EPEVTQTPSHQVTQMGQEVILRCVPISNHLYFYWYRQILGQKVEFLVSFYNNEISEKSEIFDDQFSVERPDGSNFTLKIRSTKLEDSAMYFCASSEIGQGVGGYTFGSGTRLTVV.